The subject of this entry is one TCR beta chain. The antigen remains undetermined. Other nucleotide sequences from this sample produce the same CDR3. Healthy people donating bone marrow made up the donors. The PCR had 60 Vbeta and 13 Jbeta primers. Using immunoSEQ multiplex PCR, the repertoire was profiled, and TCRdb retains in-frame clones only, with some absent. The table records about 120,000 clones, approximately 70% of them present only once. The data were taken from a study of cytomegalovirus exposure and HLA in healthy donors. Whole-study results and caveats: As a later analysis showed, a missense DCLRE1C variant was linked to trimming of TCR beta V- and J-genes. Later analysis found that TCR beta chains associated with HLA were more clonally expanded than other, equally common chains.

The V gene end was trimmed by 5 bases and the J gene end by 2 bases; junction bases not matched to a gene: 2. Germline values: CDR1 SGHTA, CDR2 FQGNSA. The CDR3 consists of 14 residues. The chain joins TRBV7-2 to TRBJ2-2; TRBD2 aligns across 7 bases. The sample was PBMCs. The receptor was isolated from a man aged 25-40 years in good health and CMV-seropositive. In nucleotides, the CDR3 is TGTGCCAGCAGCCCTAGCGGAAACACCGGGGAGCTGTTTTTT. This sequence encodes CASSPSGNTGELFF.